The T cell receptor (beta chain) under discussion was sequenced for a study of CD8+ T cells in alopecia areata. Study results and limitations: A great number of expanded lesional clones endured in scalp and blood during tofacitinib.

To note about this clone: The antigen remains unidentified.

Sequencing templates came from extracted RNA that was reverse transcribed into cDNA. The repertoire was sequenced with immunoSEQ multiplex PCR; TCRdb's copy has only in-frame clones and lacks some. This sample carries around 270,000 clones, 55% to 70% of them seen once, and the ten largest clones take under 2%. CDR3 length: 15 amino acids. V lost 8 bases and J lost 2; bases outside the gene matches: 8. The germline CDR1 and CDR2 sequences are KGHSH and LQKENI. Specified treatment: oral pan-JAK inhibitor, 5-10 mg twice daily. This receptor was taken from a human donor with alopecia areata. The genes are TRBV18 and TRBJ2-3; 9 bases match TRBD1. Sequenced here: CD4+ T cells sorted from blood, sampled at week 24, from a patient treated with tofacitinib. CDR3 DNA: TGTGCCAGCGCCCGGGACAGGGAGATCACAGATACGCAGTATTTT. Its protein product is CASARDREITDTQYF.